This TCR beta chain comes out of a study of T cell clusters in autoimmune cytopenias. Findings of the study overall: TRB repertoire shifts in secondary cytopenia and chronic lymphocytic leukemia mostly reflected lymphoma, not autoimmunity. No cluster-lack signature appeared between secondary cytopenia and chronic lymphocytic leukemia patients, apparently due to lymphoma masking.

TRB amplification used 250 ng of peripheral blood genomic DNA. One tube held mixed TRB-A and TRB-B primer pools for touch-down PCR. Reprocessing the multiplex PCR reads, TCRdb reports a single entry for every CDR3 protein and omits DNA. This listing includes around 9,800 distinct CDR3 sequences. CDR1 is LNHDA and CDR2 is SQIVND in the germline V gene (reference sequence). The CDR3 runs 17 residues. Of note for this clonotype: Its matching antigen is unknown.

Another study also made use of these data, one on T cell repertoires in aging, cancer and after chemotherapy. This second study notes: Over several months to years, re-sampled healthy donor repertoires clearly shared clones. Median generation probability rose over the chemotherapy interval in each cancer cohort, suggesting rebound thymic output.

Input material: peripheral blood. The sequence was obtained from a human donor in good health. This chain links TRBV19 with TRBJ2-3; the TRBD2 assignment by TCRdb is unverifiable without DNA. This chain's CDR3 is CASSIRSSGLSTDTQYF.